The 9 T cell receptor beta chains below were found in one sample sequenced in a study of siplizumab effects on memory and regulatory T cells. Using immunoSEQ multiplex PCR, the repertoire was profiled, and TCRdb retains in-frame clones only, with some absent. The sample shows some 81,000 clones, 95% of them seen only once. The sequenced sample consisted of CD8+ T cells sorted from blood. These TCRs come from a human donor in good health.

The rearrangement uses TRBV18 and TRBJ2-6; a possible D gene is TRBD2 (5 bases). V was pared by 2 bases and J by 1 base, with 6 bases between. This CDR3 contains 15 residues. The V gene's germline CDR1 is KGHSH and CDR2 LQKENI. The CDR3 DNA is TGTGCCAGCTCACCAGAGGGATCTGGGGCCAACGTCCTGACTTTC. Translating it yields CASSPEGSGANVLTF.

This chain links TRBV28 with TRBJ1-1; the D gene is possibly TRBD1 (5 bases). V dropped 10 bases and J dropped 3 bases, with 18 bases sitting between them. The CDR3 length is 14 residues. Germline assignment: CDR1 MDHEN and CDR2 SYDVKM. CDR3 nucleotides: TGTGCCATCCACCCCCAGGGCGTAGACACTGAAGCTTTCTTT. It codes for CAIHPQGVDTEAFF.

This chain connects TRBV5-8 to TRBJ2-4, with 10 bases lining up with TRBD1. V gave up 4 bases and J gave up 9 bases; unmatched junction bases: 7. The CDR3 spans 14 residues. Germline V gives CDR1 SGHTS, CDR2 YDEGEE. The CDR3 DNA follows: TGTGCCAGCAGCCTACCTGGACAGGGGGGCATTCAGTACTTC. Translating gives CASSLPGQGGIQYF.

This chain connects TRBV7-6 to TRBJ2-5; 7 bases are a match to TRBD1. CDR3 length: 13 amino acids. Germline lookup yields CDR1 SGHVS and CDR2 FNYEAQ. V lost 3 bases, J lost 5 bases, and 3 bases stayed unmatched. The CDR3 here is CASSLTGYETQYF. In DNA, the CDR3 is TGTGCCAGCAGCTTGACAGGGTATGAGACCCAGTACTTC.

The genes are TRBV7-9 and TRBJ1-1, with D unclear. V was trimmed by 7 bases and J by 4 bases, leaving 13 bases between them. The CDR3 has 13 residues. Germline V lookup: CDR1 SEHNR, CDR2 FQNEAQ (reference sequence). CDR3 nucleotides: TGTGCCAGCAACTATATTTTGGGCACTGAAGCTTTCTTT. This translates into CASNYILGTEAFF.

The rearrangement joins TRBV30 to TRBJ1-2; D call uncertain. V dropped 5 bases and J dropped 14 bases, with 21 bases sitting between them. CDR1 is GTSNPN and CDR2 is SVGIG in the germline V gene (reference sequence). The CDR3 length is 12 residues. The CDR3 DNA follows: TGTGCCTGGGGGGATCCGGGCAGGCCTCGGACCTTC. It specifies CAWGDPGRPRTF.

The chain has TRBV15 and TRBJ2-3; 7 nucleotides align to TRBD1. The CDR3 loop spans 16 amino acids. V lost 4 bases, J lost 0 bases, and 7 bases stayed unmatched. Germline V gives CDR1 LNHNV, CDR2 YYDKDF (reference sequence). CDR3 bases: TGTGCCACCAGCATCGATACAGGGGTCAGCACAGATACGCAGTATTTT. Encoded protein: CATSIDTGVSTDTQYF.

This rearrangement joins TRBV7-9 to TRBJ2-3; D perhaps matches TRBD2 (6 bases). The V gene's germline CDR1 is SEHNR and CDR2 FQNEAQ (reference sequence). The germline V and J ends were trimmed by 4 bases and 2 bases, with 19 bases remaining between them. This CDR3 is 17 amino acids long. The CDR3 DNA reads TGTGCCAGCAGCTACCCCCGGGGGAGCCAAGACACAGATACGCAGTATTTT. This codes for CASSYPRGSQDTDTQYF.

The J gene is TRBJ2-4, the V gene TRBV15; tentative D call: TRBD1 (5 bases). The CDR3 covers 15 residues. V was clipped by 3 bases and J by 5 bases, with 14 bases between them. CDR1 and CDR2 from the germline V gene are LNHNV and YYDKDF (reference sequence). CDR3 sequence (DNA): TGTGCCACCAGCAGTTACGTCCAGGGCCAAAACATTCAGTACTTC. Its translation is CATSSYVQGQNIQYF.